Following are 32 T cell receptor beta chains from one sample sequenced in a study of blood T cells in healthy people across ages. The second PCR ran roughly 6 to 12 cycles with a sample-barcoded 5' primer and J-beta primers. MiXCR, applied by TCRdb to the 5' RACE reads, yields one record per CDR3 protein. The table has around 280,000 distinct CDR3 sequences, less than 30% seen once. Input material: blood. All receptors come from a woman aged 70-85 years in good health.

This clonotype was detected many times. The chain combines TRBV28 with TRBJ1-2, with 7 bases lining up with TRBD1. Looked up from germline, CDR1 is MDHEN and CDR2 is SYDVKM. Trimming took 3 bases from V and 6 from J; bases not matched to a gene: 13. This CDR3 spans 16 amino acids. Here the CDR3 DNA reads TGTGCCAGCAGTTTGTGGCAGGGGGGCCAGTCTAATGGCTACACCTTC. It translates to CASSLWQGGQSNGYTF.

The rearrangement joins TRBV6-2 or TRBV6-3 to TRBJ2-1; 7 bases map to TRBD2. V trimming: 3 bases; J trimming: 7 bases; junction bases outside the gene matches: 12. Germline V gives CDR1 MNHEY, CDR2 SVGEGT. The length of the CDR3 is 16 residues. The CDR3, as DNA: TGTGCCAGCAGTTATCGGAGGCGGGAGAGTGGGAATGAGCAGTTCTTC. Translation: CASSYRRRESGNEQFF.

The chain carries TRBV20-1 and TRBJ2-4, with 9 bases fitting TRBD1. The V gene's germline CDR1 is DFQATT and CDR2 SNEGSKA (reference sequence). V dropped 6 bases and J dropped 8; count of bases not matched to a gene: 8. This CDR3 contains 13 residues. The CDR3 nucleotides are TGCAGTGCCCCTCCGGACAGGGGAGACATTCAGTACTTC. Its translation: CSAPPDRGDIQYF.

This clonotype was counted at least ten times. J is TRBJ2-3 and V is TRBV2, with TRBD2 identical over 10 bases. Germline V CDR1 and CDR2: SNHLY, FYNNEI. Trimming cost V 3 bases and J 0 bases; bases outside gene matches: 0. The CDR3 is 15 residues long. The CDR3 DNA reads TGTGCCAGCAGTGAGACTAGCGGGAGCACAGATACGCAGTATTTT. It encodes CASSETSGSTDTQYF.

The count of this clonotype is one. V gene TRBV9 combines with J gene TRBJ2-1; D is ambiguous. CDR1 is SGDLS and CDR2 is YYNGEE in the germline V gene. V lost 0 bases and J 0 bases, leaving 13 bases between the germline ends. The CDR3 loop spans 17 amino acids. CDR3 sequence: CASSVEIGRGSYNEQFF. CDR3 in DNA: TGTGCCAGCAGCGTAGAAATTGGGCGCGGCTCCTACAATGAGCAGTTCTTC.

The gene calls are TRBV29-1 and TRBJ1-1; TRBD1 might be the D (5 bases). The CDR3 sequence is 12 residues long. The V end was cut by 4 bases, the J end by 5 bases, with 11 bases between. The germline V gene encodes CDR1 SQVTM and CDR2 ANQGSEA. The CDR3 bases are TGCAGCGTTGTCGGGGAGGGGACTGAAGCTTTCTTT. Amino acid sequence: CSVVGEGTEAFF.

This clonotype was seen only a few times. The V call is TRBV4-3, the J call TRBJ1-4, with D maybe TRBD1 (5 bases). Per the germline V gene, CDR1 is LGHNA and CDR2 is YSLEER. V shed 0 bases and J shed 7 bases, with 15 bases lying between them. CDR3 length: 16 residues. CDR3 loop: CASSQDLGGWSEKLFF. CDR3 DNA: TGCGCCAGCAGCCAAGATCTCGGGGGATGGAGTGAAAAACTGTTTTTT.

This clonotype came up a few times. The chain links TRBV20-1 to TRBJ1-3; D not certain. This CDR3 has 15 residues. CDR1 is DFQATT and CDR2 is SNEGSKA in the germline V gene (reference sequence). Trimming stripped 0 bases from V and 0 bases from J, with 9 bases between. The CDR3 region is CSARDRGNSGNTIYF. In DNA, the CDR3 is TGCAGTGCTAGAGATCGCGGGAACTCTGGAAACACCATATATTTT.

This clonotype was seen more than once but under ten times. This rearrangement joins TRBV7-2 to TRBJ2-1; D is possibly TRBD2 (6 bases). The end of the DNA aligns better with TRBJ2-5, so the J call may be wrong. Looked up from germline, CDR1 is SGHTA and CDR2 is FQGNSA. The CDR3 has 16 amino acids. The CDR3 nucleotides are TGTGCCAGCAGCTTAGGGCCGGGACTCCTGGCAGAGACCCAGTACTTC. Its protein product is CASSLGPGLLAETQYF.

J is TRBJ2-1 and V is TRBV24-1, with D hard to call. This CDR3 is built from 16 residues. V shed 2 bases and J shed 0 bases, with 10 bases lying between them. Germline V gene sequence: CDR1 KGHDR, CDR2 SFDVKD. The CDR3 DNA sequence: TGTGCCACCAGTGATTCATTGCCGAGCTCCTACAATGAGCAGTTCTTC. Translating it yields CATSDSLPSSYNEQFF.

This clonotype appeared a few times. One end of the junction is discordant with germline, which a read error may explain. The chain recombines TRBV5-1 with TRBJ2-1, with TRBD1 matching 10 bases. The germline gives CDR1 SGHRS, CDR2 YFSETQ. This CDR3 is 16 amino acids long. The CDR3 DNA reads TGCGCCAGCAGCTCGACCGACAGGGGGCCCTACAATGGGCAGTTCTTC. The encoded protein is CASSSTDRGPYNGQFF.

The chain carries TRBV5-1 and TRBJ2-3; 10 bases align to TRBD2. The CDR3 is 16 amino acids. Germline values: CDR1 SGHRS, CDR2 YFSETQ. The J segment lost 5 bases and the V segment lost 0 bases, leaving 6 bases of the junction unmatched. This CDR3 reads CASSLGLAGLVDTQYF. The CDR3 nucleotides read TGCGCCAGCAGCTTGGGACTAGCGGGTCTCGTAGATACGCAGTATTTT.

CDR3: CASGLEKDTQYF. The CDR3 DNA reads TGCGCCTCCGGACTAGAAAAGGATACGCAGTATTTT. The gene calls are TRBV5-1 and TRBJ2-3, with 7 bases lining up with TRBD2. CDR3 length: 12 amino acids. The V gene's germline CDR1 is SGHRS and CDR2 YFSETQ. The junction had 8 bases not matched to a gene; V was cut back by 10 bases and J by 6 bases.

This clonotype was observed many times. V usage is TRBV7-3 and J usage is TRBJ2-5; D unresolved. The DNA end lines up better with TRBJ2-1; the J call may be wrong. This CDR3 is 13 amino acids long. Germline values: CDR1 SGHTA, CDR2 FQGTGA. Here the CDR3 DNA reads TGTGCCAGCAGCTTAAACGCATACAATGAGCAGTTCTTC. This codes for CASSLNAYNEQFF.

This clonotype occurred a few times. The junction does not match germline at one end; this may be a read error. The chain joins TRBV28 to TRBJ2-1; D unclear. The CDR3 spans 12 residues. Germline V CDR1 and CDR2: MDHEN, SYDVKM. CDR3 sequence reads: CASSHSDPADTF. Here the CDR3 DNA reads TGTGCCAGCAGTCACTCCGACCCCGCCGACACCTTC.

This clonotype has only a few counts. The rearrangement links TRBV11-2 to TRBJ2-7, with D uncertain. With 4 bases removed from V and 2 bases from J, the gap between germline ends came to 15 bases. Germline V CDR1 and CDR2: SGHAT, FQNNGV. The CDR3 is made up of 15 amino acids. The CDR3 loop reads CASSSTRQDAYEQYF. DNA for the CDR3: TGTGCCAGCAGCTCCACTCGACAAGACGCCTACGAGCAGTACTTC. Supplemented by reference TRBV11-2 and TRBJ2-7, the full variable domain reads EAGVAQSPRYKIIEKRQSVAFWCNPISGHATLYWYQQILGQGPKLLIQFQNNGVVDDSQLPKDRFSAERLKGVDSTLKIQPAKLEDSAVYLCASSSTRQDAYEQYFGPGTRLTVT.

The table lists this clonotype with a few counts. The genes are TRBV27 and TRBJ1-3; possibly TRBD1 for D (5 bases). The CDR3 runs to 15 residues. The V gene's germline CDR1 is MNHEY and CDR2 SMNVEV (reference sequence). Trimming cost V 6 bases and J 0 bases, with 12 bases left between them. The CDR3 loop is CASRPTGYSGNTIYF. CDR3 nucleotide sequence: TGTGCCAGCAGACCCACAGGATACTCTGGAAACACCATATATTTT.

The gene calls are TRBV18 and TRBJ1-1; D is undetermined. Germline values: CDR1 KGHSH, CDR2 LQKENI. Deletions cut 4 bases from V and 0 bases from J, with 9 bases between. The CDR3 runs 14 residues. CDR3 sequence reads: CASSLRTVNTEAFF. As DNA, the CDR3 is TGTGCCAGCTCACTAAGGACGGTGAACACTGAAGCTTTCTTT.

The chain carries TRBV28 and TRBJ2-7; no clear D gene. The V end lost 5 bases, the J end lost 0 bases, and 14 bases lay between the germline ends. CDR3 length: 15 residues. Looked up from germline, CDR1 is MDHEN and CDR2 is SYDVKM. The CDR3 spells CASSPRQPSSYEQYF. The CDR3 coding sequence is TGTGCCAGCAGTCCCCGTCAGCCAAGCTCCTACGAGCAGTACTTC.

This chain joins TRBV5-1 and TRBJ1-1; the match to TRBD1 covers 10 bases. Per the germline V gene, CDR1 is SGHRS and CDR2 is YFSETQ. V was clipped by 4 bases and J by 4 bases; unmatched bases: 7. The CDR3 is 15 amino acids. CDR3 nucleotides: TGCGCCAGCAGCCAAGGGGGACAGGGGTTCACTGAAGCTTTCTTT. It translates to CASSQGGQGFTEAFF.

The genes are TRBV9 and TRBJ2-3; 10 bases align to TRBD1. The CDR3 runs 14 residues. Germline-derived CDR1 and CDR2 are SGDLS and YYNGEE. J lost 4 bases, V lost 4 bases, and 3 bases had no gene match. CDR3 sequence (DNA): TGTGCCAGCAGCCGGACAGGGGGGGCAGATACGCAGTATTTT. As protein: CASSRTGGADTQYF.

Notes on this clonotype: Germline and junction disagree at one end, which may indicate a read error. V gene TRBV11-2 combines with J gene TRBJ2-7; TRBD1 agrees at 8 bases. CDR1 SGHAT and CDR2 FQNNGV come from the germline V gene. The CDR3 spans 15 residues. The CDR3 DNA reads as TGTGCCGGCAGGACCTGGCAGGGGGCTCCCTACGAGCAGTACTTC. Translating gives CAGRTWQGAPYEQYF.

This clonotype was seen more than once but under ten times. The chain links TRBV27 to TRBJ2-5; D perhaps matches TRBD2 (5 bases). V dropped 4 bases and J dropped 5 bases, with 11 bases sitting between them. Germline-derived CDR1 and CDR2 are MNHEY and SMNVEV (reference sequence). CDR3 length: 13 amino acids. For the CDR3, the DNA is TGTGCCAGCAGTTCCCGCGGGTGGGAGACCCAGTACTTC. Residues: CASSSRGWETQYF.

A few counts support this clonotype. One junction end disagrees with the germline gene, perhaps due to a read error. The chain links TRBV29-1 to TRBJ2-5; tentatively, D is TRBD1 (5 bases). CDR3 length equals 12 residues. The V gene's germline CDR1 is SQVTM and CDR2 ANQGSEA. The CDR3 coding sequence is TGCAGCGTTGTGACAGACAAAGAGACCCAGTGCTTC. It translates to CSVVTDKETQCF.

The chain couples TRBV9 to TRBJ1-6, with 7 bases identical to TRBD1. This CDR3 contains 16 residues. From germline, CDR1 is SGDLS and CDR2 YYNGEE. The V segment lost 3 bases and the J segment 10 bases; nucleotides outside the gene matches: 13. The CDR3 loop is CASSALPGQSSSPLHF. The CDR3 DNA follows: TGTGCCAGCAGCGCATTACCGGGACAGTCAAGCTCACCCCTCCACTTT.

The chain has TRBV20-1 and TRBJ2-1, with D maybe TRBD1 (5 bases). CDR3 length: 11 residues. Germline CDR1 DFQATT, CDR2 SNEGSKA (reference sequence). Trimming cost V 3 bases and J 6 bases, with 6 bases left between them. CDR3 loop: CSARTVNEQFF. As DNA, the CDR3 is TGCAGTGCTAGGACAGTCAATGAGCAGTTCTTC.

V and J are TRBV4-1 and TRBJ2-1; 7 bases are a match to TRBD2. The V and J ends lost 2 bases and 6 bases, in that order; junction bases with no gene match: 10. This CDR3 region has 16 residues. CDR1 is MGHRA, CDR2 YSYEKL, per germline. In nucleotides, the CDR3 is TGCGCCAGCAGCCAACCCGGCGGGAGTGAGATCAATGAGCAGTTCTTC. This translates into CASSQPGGSEINEQFF.

The chain couples TRBV28 to TRBJ2-5, with TRBD1 matching 12 bases. The J call is in doubt because the DNA end fits TRBJ2-7 better. The CDR3 is made up of 15 amino acids. Germline loops: CDR1 MDHEN, CDR2 SYDVKM. The CDR3 nucleotides are TGTGCCAGCAGTGCCCCGGGACAGGGGGCCGACGAGCAGTACTTC. Translation: CASSAPGQGADEQYF.

V is TRBV20-1 and J is TRBJ1-1; D is perhaps TRBD1 (5 bases). V was shortened by 7 bases and J by 3 bases, with 21 bases between the two germline ends. Germline lookup yields CDR1 DFQATT and CDR2 SNEGSKA (reference sequence). This CDR3 comprises 15 residues. The CDR3 DNA sequence: TGCAGTGGGCAGGGAAGAGGAACTGTCGACACTGAAGCTTTCTTT. Translation gives CSGQGRGTVDTEAFF.

The chain couples TRBV7-2 to TRBJ2-6, with 13 nucleotides matching TRBD2. With V trimmed by 5 bases and J by 1 base, 5 bases remained unmatched. The CDR3 has 18 amino acids. CDR1 SGHTA and CDR2 FQGNSA come from the germline V gene. CDR3 nucleotide sequence: TGTGCCAGCAGCAGGACTAGCGGGGGTGGGTCTGGGGCCAACGTCCTGACTTTC. This translates into CASSRTSGGGSGANVLTF.

This sequence joins TRBV18 and TRBJ1-1, with D unresolved. V gave up 6 bases and J gave up 4 bases, with 18 bases separating them. The CDR3 totals 15 residues. In germline, CDR1 is KGHSH, CDR2 LQKENI. DNA for the CDR3: TGTGCCAGCTCCGCGCTTCTCAGTTCGGGCACTGAAGCTTTCTTT. Amino acids: CASSALLSSGTEAFF.

The chain uses TRBV20-1 and TRBJ2-1, with D perhaps matching TRBD2 (6 bases). This CDR3 region has 13 residues. The germline V gene encodes CDR1 DFQATT and CDR2 SNEGSKA (reference sequence). The CDR3 nucleotides are TGCACTCTGACGGGACTCCATGGGGATGAGCAGTTCTTC. Protein product: CTLTGLHGDEQFF.